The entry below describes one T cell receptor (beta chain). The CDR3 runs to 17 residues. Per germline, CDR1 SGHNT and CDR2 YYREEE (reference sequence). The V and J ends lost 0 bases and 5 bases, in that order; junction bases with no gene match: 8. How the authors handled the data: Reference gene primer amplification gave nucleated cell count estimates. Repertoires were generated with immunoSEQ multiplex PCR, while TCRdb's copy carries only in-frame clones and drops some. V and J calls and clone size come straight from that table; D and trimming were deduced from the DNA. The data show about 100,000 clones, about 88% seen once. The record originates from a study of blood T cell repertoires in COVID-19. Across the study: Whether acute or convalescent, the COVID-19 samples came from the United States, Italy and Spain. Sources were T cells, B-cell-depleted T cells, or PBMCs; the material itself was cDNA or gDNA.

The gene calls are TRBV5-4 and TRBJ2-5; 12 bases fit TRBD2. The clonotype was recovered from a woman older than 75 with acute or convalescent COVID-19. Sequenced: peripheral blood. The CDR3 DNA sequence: TGTGCCAGCAGCTTGGCACTAGCGGGAGGCTCCGGGGAGACCCAGTACTTC. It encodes CASSLALAGGSGETQYF.